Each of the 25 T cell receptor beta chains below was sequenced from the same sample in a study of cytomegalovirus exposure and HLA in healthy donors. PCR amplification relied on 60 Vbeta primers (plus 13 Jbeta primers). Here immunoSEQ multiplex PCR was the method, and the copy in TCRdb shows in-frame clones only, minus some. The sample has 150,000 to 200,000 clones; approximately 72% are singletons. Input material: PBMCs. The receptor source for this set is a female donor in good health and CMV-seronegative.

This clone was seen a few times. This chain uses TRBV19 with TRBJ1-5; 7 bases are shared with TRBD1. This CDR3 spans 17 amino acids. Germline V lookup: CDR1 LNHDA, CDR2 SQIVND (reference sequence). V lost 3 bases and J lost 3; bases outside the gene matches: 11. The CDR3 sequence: CASSIPPRDSNNQPQHF. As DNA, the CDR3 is TGTGCCAGTAGTATTCCCCCGCGGGACAGCAACAATCAGCCCCAGCATTTT.

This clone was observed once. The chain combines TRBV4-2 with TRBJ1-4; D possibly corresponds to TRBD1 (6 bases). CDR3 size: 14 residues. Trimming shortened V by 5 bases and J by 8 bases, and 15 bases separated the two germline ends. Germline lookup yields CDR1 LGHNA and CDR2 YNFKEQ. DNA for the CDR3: TGTGCCAGCAGCTCGGGGGGGCCCCTCGAAAAACTGTTTTTT. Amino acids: CASSSGGPLEKLFF.

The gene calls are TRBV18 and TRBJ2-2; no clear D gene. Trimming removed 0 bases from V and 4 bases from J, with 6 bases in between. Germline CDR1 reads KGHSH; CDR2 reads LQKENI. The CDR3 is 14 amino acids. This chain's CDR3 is CASSPPLGTGELFF. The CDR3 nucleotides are TGTGCCAGCTCACCACCTCTAGGCACCGGGGAGCTGTTTTTT. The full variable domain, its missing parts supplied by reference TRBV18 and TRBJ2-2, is NAGVMQNPRHLVRRRGQEARLRCSPMKGHSHVYWYRQLPEEGLKFMVYLQKENIIDESGMPKERFSAEFPKEGPSILRIQQVVRGDSAAYFCASSPPLGTGELFFGEGSRLTVL.

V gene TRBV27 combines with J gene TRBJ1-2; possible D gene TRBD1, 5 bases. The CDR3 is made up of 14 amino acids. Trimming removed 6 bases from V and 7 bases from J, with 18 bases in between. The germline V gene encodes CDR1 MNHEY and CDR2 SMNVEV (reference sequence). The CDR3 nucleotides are TGTGCCAGCAGATTGAGCGGGGCGGGGGGTGGCTACACCTTC. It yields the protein CASRLSGAGGGYTF.

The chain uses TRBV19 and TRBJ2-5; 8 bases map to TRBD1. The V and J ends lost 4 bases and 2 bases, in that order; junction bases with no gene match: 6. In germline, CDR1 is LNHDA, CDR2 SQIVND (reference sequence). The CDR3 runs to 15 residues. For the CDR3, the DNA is TGTGCCAGTAGTACCCAGGGGGCCCTTCAAGAGACCCAGTACTTC. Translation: CASSTQGALQETQYF.

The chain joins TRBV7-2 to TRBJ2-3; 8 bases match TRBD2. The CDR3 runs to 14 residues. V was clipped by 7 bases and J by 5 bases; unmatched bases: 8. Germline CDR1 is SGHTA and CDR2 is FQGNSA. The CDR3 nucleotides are TGTGCCAGCACCGCGGGACTAGGGGAAGATACGCAGTATTTT. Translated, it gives CASTAGLGEDTQYF.

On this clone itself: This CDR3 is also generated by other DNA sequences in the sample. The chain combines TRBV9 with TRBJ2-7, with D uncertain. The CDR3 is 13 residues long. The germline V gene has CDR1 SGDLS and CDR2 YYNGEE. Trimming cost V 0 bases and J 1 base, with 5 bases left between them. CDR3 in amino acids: CASSVGGSYEQYF. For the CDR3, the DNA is TGTGCCAGCAGCGTAGGAGGTTCCTACGAGCAGTACTTC.

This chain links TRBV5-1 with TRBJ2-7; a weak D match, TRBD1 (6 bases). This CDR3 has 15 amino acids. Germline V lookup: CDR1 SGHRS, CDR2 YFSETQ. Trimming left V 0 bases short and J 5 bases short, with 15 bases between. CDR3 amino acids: CASSLAGGVVDEQYF. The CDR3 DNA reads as TGCGCCAGCAGCTTGGCTGGGGGCGTTGTCGACGAGCAGTACTTC.

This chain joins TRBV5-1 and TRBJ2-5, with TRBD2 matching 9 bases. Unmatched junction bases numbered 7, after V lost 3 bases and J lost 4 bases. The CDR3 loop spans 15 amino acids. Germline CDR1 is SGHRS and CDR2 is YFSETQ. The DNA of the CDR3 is TGCGCCAGCAGCTCCTTAGCGGGAGAGGGAGAGACCCAGTACTTC. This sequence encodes CASSSLAGEGETQYF.

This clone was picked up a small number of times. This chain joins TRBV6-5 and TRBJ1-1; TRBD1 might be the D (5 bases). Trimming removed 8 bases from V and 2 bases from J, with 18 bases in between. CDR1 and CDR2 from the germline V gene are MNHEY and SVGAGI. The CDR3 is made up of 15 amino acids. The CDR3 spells CASGRGARSNTEAFF. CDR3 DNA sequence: TGTGCCAGCGGCCGCGGGGCGAGGAGTAACACTGAAGCTTTCTTT.

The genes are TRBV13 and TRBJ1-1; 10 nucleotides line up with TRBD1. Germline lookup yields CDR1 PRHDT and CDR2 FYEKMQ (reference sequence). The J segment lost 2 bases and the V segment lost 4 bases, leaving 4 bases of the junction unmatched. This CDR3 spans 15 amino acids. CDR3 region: CASSSQTGGNTEAFF. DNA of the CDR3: TGTGCCAGCAGCTCCCAGACAGGGGGCAACACTGAAGCTTTCTTT.

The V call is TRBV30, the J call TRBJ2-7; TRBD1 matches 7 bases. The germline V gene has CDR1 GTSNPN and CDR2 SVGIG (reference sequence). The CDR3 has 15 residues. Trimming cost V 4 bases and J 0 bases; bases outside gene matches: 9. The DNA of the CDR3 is TGTGCCTGGATCCCTAAGACAGGGAGCTCCTACGAGCAGTACTTC. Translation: CAWIPKTGSSYEQYF.

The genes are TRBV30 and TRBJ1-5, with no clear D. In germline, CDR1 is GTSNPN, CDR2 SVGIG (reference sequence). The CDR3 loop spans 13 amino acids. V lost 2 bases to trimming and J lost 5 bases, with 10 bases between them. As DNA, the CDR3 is TGTGCCTGGAGTAAATCACGGGATCAGCCCCAGCATTTT. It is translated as CAWSKSRDQPQHF.

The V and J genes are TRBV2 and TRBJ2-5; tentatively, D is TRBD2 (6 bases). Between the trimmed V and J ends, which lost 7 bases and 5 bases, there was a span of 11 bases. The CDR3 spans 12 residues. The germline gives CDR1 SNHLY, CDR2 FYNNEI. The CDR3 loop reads CASMEGRETQYF. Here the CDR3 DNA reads TGTGCCAGCATGGAGGGGAGGGAGACCCAGTACTTC.

The CDR3 is CASSWTGDTEAFF. The CDR3 nucleotides read TGTGCCAGCAGTTGGACAGGGGACACTGAAGCTTTCTTT. The rearrangement links TRBV6-5 to TRBJ1-1; 9 positions agree with TRBD1. CDR3 length: 13 residues. CDR1 MNHEY and CDR2 SVGAGI come from the germline V gene. V was clipped by 4 bases and J by 3 bases; unmatched bases: 0.

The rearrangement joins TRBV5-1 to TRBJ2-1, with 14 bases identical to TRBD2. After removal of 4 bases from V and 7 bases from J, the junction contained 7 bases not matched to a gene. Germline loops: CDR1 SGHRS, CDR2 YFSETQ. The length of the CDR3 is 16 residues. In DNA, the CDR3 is TGCGCCAGCAGCGACCCCGGGACTAGCGGGAGAAATGAGCAGTTCTTC. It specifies CASSDPGTSGRNEQFF.

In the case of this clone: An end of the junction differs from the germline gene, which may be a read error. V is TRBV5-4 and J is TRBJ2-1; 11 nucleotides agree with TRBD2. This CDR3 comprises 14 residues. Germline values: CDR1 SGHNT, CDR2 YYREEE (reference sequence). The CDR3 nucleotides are TGTGCCAGCAGCTTGGAAATTAGCGGGAGGGCCATTATCTTC. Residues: CASSLEISGRAIIF.

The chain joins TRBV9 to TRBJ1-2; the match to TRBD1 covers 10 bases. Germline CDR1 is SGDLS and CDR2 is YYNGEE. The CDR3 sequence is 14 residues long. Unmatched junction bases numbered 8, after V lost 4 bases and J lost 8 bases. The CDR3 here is CASSFIGQGEGYTF. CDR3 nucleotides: TGTGCCAGCAGCTTTATTGGACAGGGGGAGGGCTACACCTTC.

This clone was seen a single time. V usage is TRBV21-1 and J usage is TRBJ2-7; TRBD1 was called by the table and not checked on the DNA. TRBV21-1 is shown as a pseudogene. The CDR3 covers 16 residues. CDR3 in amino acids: CASSGGLPDSPAEQYF. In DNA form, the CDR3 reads TGTGCCAGCAGCGGGGGTCTACCGGACAGCCCGGCCGAGCAGTACTTC.

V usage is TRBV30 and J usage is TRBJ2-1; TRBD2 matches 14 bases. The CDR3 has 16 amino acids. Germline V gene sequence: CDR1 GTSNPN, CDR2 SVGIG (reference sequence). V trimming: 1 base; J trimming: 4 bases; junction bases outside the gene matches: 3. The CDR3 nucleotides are TGTGCCTGGAGTGAACGACTAGCGGGGGGGTACAATGAGCAGTTCTTC. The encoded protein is CAWSERLAGGYNEQFF.

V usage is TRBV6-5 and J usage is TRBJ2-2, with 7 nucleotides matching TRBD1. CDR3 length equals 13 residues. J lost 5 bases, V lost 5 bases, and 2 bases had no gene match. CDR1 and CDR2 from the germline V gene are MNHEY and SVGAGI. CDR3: CASSRQGTGELFF. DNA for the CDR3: TGTGCCAGCAGTCGACAGGGAACCGGGGAGCTGTTTTTT.

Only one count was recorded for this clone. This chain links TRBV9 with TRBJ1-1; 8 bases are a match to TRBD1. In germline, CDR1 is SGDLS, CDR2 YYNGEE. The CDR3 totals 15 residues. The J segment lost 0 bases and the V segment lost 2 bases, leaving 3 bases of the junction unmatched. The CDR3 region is CASSVGQGLNTEAFF. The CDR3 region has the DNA TGTGCCAGCAGCGTTGGACAGGGTTTGAACACTGAAGCTTTCTTT.

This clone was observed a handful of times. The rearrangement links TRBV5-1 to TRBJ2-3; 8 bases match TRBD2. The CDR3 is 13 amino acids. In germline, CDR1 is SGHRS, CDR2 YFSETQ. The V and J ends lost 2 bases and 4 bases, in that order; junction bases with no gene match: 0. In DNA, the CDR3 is TGCGCCAGCAGCTTAGCGGGAGCAGATACGCAGTATTTT. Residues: CASSLAGADTQYF. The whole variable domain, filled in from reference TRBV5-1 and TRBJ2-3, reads KAGVTQTPRYLIKTRGQQVTLSCSPISGHRSVSWYQQTPGQGLQFLFEYFSETQRNKGNFPGRFSGRQFSNSRSEMNVSTLELGDSALYLCASSLAGADTQYFGPGTRLTVL.

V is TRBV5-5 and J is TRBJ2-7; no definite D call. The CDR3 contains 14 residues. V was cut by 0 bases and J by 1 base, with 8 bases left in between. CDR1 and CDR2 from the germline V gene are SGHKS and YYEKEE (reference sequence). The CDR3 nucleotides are TGTGCCAGCAGCTTGGTAGAAAGATCCTACGAGCAGTACTTC. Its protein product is CASSLVERSYEQYF.

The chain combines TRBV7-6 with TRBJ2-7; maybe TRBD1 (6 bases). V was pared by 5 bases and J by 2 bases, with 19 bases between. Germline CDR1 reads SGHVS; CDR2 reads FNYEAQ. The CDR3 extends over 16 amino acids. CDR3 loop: CASSPKGEGPTYEQYF. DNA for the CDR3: TGTGCCAGCAGCCCCAAGGGGGAAGGACCGACCTACGAGCAGTACTTC.